Sequencing of this T cell receptor beta chain was carried out in a study of cytomegalovirus exposure and HLA in healthy donors (dated by TCRdb to 2017 to 2019). As for the study more broadly: In an earlier analysis of under 750 of the donors, 276 Gb of sequence data and 100 million or so unique TCR beta sequences from 180 million or so T cells were reported. Class I and class II HLA loci were covered by the typing at four-digit resolution. To decide whether each TCR beta V gene segment behaved as functional or pseudogenic, an earlier analysis of some 570 of the donors relied on high-throughput TCR beta sequencing. A later analysis re-examined previously published TCR beta repertoires from several hundred donors and added high-resolution HLA genotyping to investigate patterns of TCR occurrence. Genome-wide SNP genotypes for about 65% of the 666 donors were used in a later genetic analysis, which treated that subset as a discovery cohort. On average, over 200,000 unique TCR beta nucleotide sequences were sequenced per donor among a few hundred genotyped donors of the cohort, with roughly 20% of those sequences being non-productive. The later analysis used no new phenotypic data to find candidate immune exposures, relying instead on TCR beta sequences and their occurrence across donors. All discovery cohort repertoires had been generated on a single sequencing platform. Among the roughly 400 genotyped donors, around 81% belonged to the genetic ancestry cluster associated with self-reported Caucasian donors. High-throughput TCR immunosequencing, statistical association of individual TCRs with disease status, and machine learning were combined to predict cytomegalovirus infection status. A separate validation cohort of 100 to 150 different subjects was used in addition to the roughly 620-subject first cohort. Typing coverage differed by locus: A, B, C, DRB1 and DQB1 were typed in roughly 620-640 donors, DQA1 in roughly 510, DPA1 in around 610, and DPB1 in 450 to 490. A handful of DR-DQ haplotypes were treated as single units for association and clustering because of strong linkage in the cohort. The study was designed to test whether signatures of past pathogen exposure could be identified by cataloging public T cell receptors. Alongside the repertoire data, information on donor age, sex, ethnicity and CMV serostatus was compiled. Roughly 310 gigabases of sequencing data and 80 million or so unique TCR sequences were included in an early release covering roughly 600 HLA-typed donors. The T cell repertoires of 666 subjects were profiled by immunosequencing and related to cytomegalovirus serostatus. Broad study findings and their caveats: Because the 87-base-pair reads could not distinguish some IMGT-functional V segments, including TRBV6-2 and TRBV6-3, those segments were excluded. A group of highly shared sequence variants was considered likely to be a technical artifact of the sequencing pipeline. Because HLA typing was unavailable for some donors at each locus, only the typed subset was used in association tests. Specific HLA alleles were associated with roughly 17,000 TCR beta sequences at a false discovery rate of 0.05 in a later analysis. The earlier analysis of some 540 of the donors excluded 15 to 20 rarely observed V segments, including chromosome 9 orphons, because counts were too low. A further reported finding was that TCR beta sequences accurately predicted the HLA-A and HLA-B alleles for most subjects in the first cohort. A later analysis found that most CMV-associated TCR beta chains appeared HLA-restricted, with HLA associations seemingly driven largely by CMV exposure. A later genetic analysis reported fewer N-insertions in productive TCRs among donors in an Asian-associated ancestry cluster than the roughly 620-donor mean. The authors suggested that the approach could potentially be extended to other disease states and immunological phenotypes. In a later analysis, several top co-occurrence clusters were reported to appear linked to parvovirus B19, influenza, CMV and Epstein-Barr virus. Strong co-occurrence of HLA alleles, especially DR and DQ, made assigning TCR associations to individual alleles difficult. In a later analysis, HLA-associated TCR beta chains showed more clonal expansion and lower generation probabilities than non-associated chains that were equally common. For the cohort, immune exposure information was limited to CMV serostatus. The classifier was reported to diagnose cytomegalovirus status with high specificity and sensitivity in both the original and validation cohorts. In a later analysis, the rate of TCR association differed among HLA loci, with DRB1 alleles having the most associated TCRs and HLA-C alleles having the fewest. In an earlier analysis of some 640 of the donors, most TCR beta V segments were observed in productive rearrangements about 90% or about 30% of the time, broadly matching IMGT annotations. Three of the identified cytomegalovirus-associated TCR beta chains were confirmed in vitro to be specific for cytomegalovirus antigens. Linkage disequilibrium might explain the correlated functional status among segregating V segments, but an unknown experimental factor could not be ruled out. Only TCR beta chains were sequenced in this cohort, and the absence of alpha or paired-chain data limited detectable features. The presence/absence analyses assumed that sequencing depth was roughly uniform across donors, and that assumption may not be true. A later genetic analysis associated a missense DCLRE1C variant with V-gene and J-gene trimming of TCR beta chains, and an independent cohort replicated the association. While some public TCRs were present in many individuals, most TCR sequences turned up only very rarely across donors. In the study, around 150 TCR beta chains were listed as associated with cytomegalovirus.

Library creation used the immunoSEQ multiplex PCR assay. The multiplex PCR relied on a mix of 60 forward primers for TCR Vbeta segments and 13 reverse primers for TCR Jbeta segments. Amplification of the CDR3 region of rearranged TCR beta genes was performed with a multiplex PCR assay on genomic DNA. Amplified TCR beta libraries were sequenced as 87-base-pair reads on the Illumina HiSeq System. In the source study's methods: In a later analysis, 80 million or so unique TCR beta chains were counted across the roughly 670 repertoires, and about 9.9 million of these chains were shared by at least two donors. A nearest-neighbor algorithm error-corrected the raw reads and collapsed the reads into unique sequences, merging closely related sequences to remove PCR and sequencing errors. V, D and J gene segments were assigned by aligning CDR3 sequences to IMGT reference sequences. For a sequence to be retained, a match of at least six nucleotides to both a V gene segment and a J gene segment was required. A rearrangement counted as productive if the CDR3 had no stop codons and remained in frame with V and J, and every other rearrangement counted as non-productive. CDR3 was defined according to IMGT convention as the region running from the second conserved V-encoded cysteine to the conserved J-encoded phenylalanine. The earlier analysis of about 530 of the donors excluded any sequence lacking an unambiguous match to a single V gene segment. In an earlier analysis of 587 of the donors, a V segment was called functional when productive rearrangements were above 56.7%, and segregating when the standard deviation between donors exceeded 5%. To diagnose cytomegalovirus status from the catalog of TCR beta chain sequences, a statistical classification framework was built. V and J gene assignment, in a later analysis, came from comparing TCR nucleotide sequences with IMGT/GENE-DB human TR gene sequences. A later analysis assigned CDR3 sequences and most-parsimonious VDJ recombination scenarios with the TCRdist pipeline. A later analysis defined each TCR beta chain by its CDR3 amino acid sequence plus V-gene family, and excluded reads lacking a unique V-gene family. As a way to deal with suspected cross-contamination and a sequencing artifact, a later analysis dropped 450 to 700 nucleotide sequences that were highly shared and had low generation probability. In a later analysis, a clonal expansion index was calculated for each public chain from normalized within-repertoire ranks of inferred template counts. Generation probabilities in a later analysis came from a VDJ recombination model fitted to out-of-frame rearrangements, and those results were checked against IGoR. In a later analysis, hypergeometric tests were used to score TCR-TCR, TCR-HLA and TCR-CMV co-occurrence, with a repertoire-size bias correction applied to TCR pairs. A later analysis estimated false discovery rates by permuting HLA or CMV assignments 20 times. In a later analysis, co-occurring TCRs were grouped using DBSCAN, with TCRdist sequence similarity added in when clustering inside HLA-allele-positive subsets. For co-occurrence clustering, repertoires with fewer than 30,000 or more than 120,000 public chains were excluded, along with four to six repertoires with anomalous nucleotide sharing. TCRdb holds this immuneACCESS table with in-frame rearrangements only. Some clones are missing; in checked studies, unresolved V genes explain under half, and the rest has no known cause. Clone size and V and J calls were adopted from that table, with D and trimming inferred from the DNA. The sample profile shows 210,000 or so clones; around 85% of them were found once. Clones ranked in the top ten supply approximately 0.22% of the sample.

The cohort comprised approximately 700 healthy bone marrow donors. All cohort members were sampled while nominally healthy, although unrecorded immune exposures were likely present. The donor was CMV seronegative and was included in the group of hundreds of seronegative cohort members. A peripheral blood sample was provided by each donor, and peripheral blood mononuclear cells were used for TCR beta sequencing. Genomic DNA extraction from the blood cell samples was performed with the Qiagen DNeasy Blood Extraction Kit. CDR1 and CDR2, looked up from the germline V gene, are SQVTM and ANQGSEA. The CDR3 runs 12 residues from the cysteine to the phenylalanine. Left in the record is the CDR3 DNA by itself, 36 bases read in frame from the first base. The germline V and J ends show losses of 4 bases and 11 bases respectively, and no gene match explains 8 bases of the junction. As to this clone: The antigen it recognizes is unknown. Qualities for individual bases were not recorded, and no much larger clone is one base off.

The sequence was collected from a girl aged 2 to 10 in good health and CMV-seronegative. The sample comprised PBMCs. The chain employs TRBV29-1 and TRBJ1-1, with TRBD1 identical over 9 junction bases. At the DNA level, the sequence is TGCAGCGTTGCCCGGGACAGGGTCGTCGCTTTCTTT. Translated, it gives CSVARDRVVAFF.